Below are 19 T cell receptor beta chains sequenced from a single sample in a study of blood T cell repertoires in COVID-19 (dated by TCRdb to the early 2020s). The library was obtained by the immunoSEQ multiplex PCR assay. TCRdb took this table from immuneACCESS and kept in-frame rearrangements with V and J called. Such tables lack part of the clones; where checked against another copy, unresolved V genes explain under half of the gap, and the rest is unexplained. For this sample the table gives some 310,000 clones, of which roughly 90% were detected only once. Under 1.1% of the sample is taken by the ten largest. What was sequenced was peripheral blood. Receptors originate from a woman in her forties with COVID-19, enrolled during active disease.

This chain uses TRBV15 with TRBJ2-5; tentatively, D is TRBD2 (5 bases). CDR1 LNHNV and CDR2 YYDKDF come from the germline V gene (reference sequence). CDR3 size: 14 residues. V lost 8 bases, J lost 2 bases, and 15 bases lay in between. The CDR3 bases are TGTGCCACCCGATTGGACCGGGGTCAAGAGACCCAGTACTTC. This translates into CATRLDRGQETQYF.

The genes are TRBV6-5 and TRBJ1-6, with TRBD1 matching over 7 bases. V gave up 5 bases and J gave up 10 bases; unmatched junction bases: 5. Germline V lookup: CDR1 MNHEY, CDR2 SVGAGI. CDR3 length equals 13 residues. CDR3 in DNA: TGTGCCAGCAGTACCGACAGGGTATCACCCCTCCACTTT. It specifies CASSTDRVSPLHF.

The chain couples TRBV6-5 to TRBJ1-2; D remains unclear. CDR3 length: 13 amino acids. Deletions cut 7 bases from V and 3 bases from J, with 12 bases between. Germline V gene lookup returns CDR1 MNHEY and CDR2 SVGAGI. In nucleotides, the CDR3 is TGTGCCAGCAACGCGGTACGTCACTATGGCTACACCTTC. Amino acids: CASNAVRHYGYTF.

The chain carries TRBV18 and TRBJ2-1; 16 positions agree with TRBD2. Germline V gene data show CDR1 as KGHSH and CDR2 as LQKENI. J gave up 6 bases and V 6 bases, and 5 bases lay outside the gene matches. This CDR3 contains 16 residues. For the CDR3, the DNA is TGTGCCAGCTCGGGGACTAGCGGGAGGGCCCTCAATGAGCAGTTCTTC. Its translation is CASSGTSGRALNEQFF.

This chain uses TRBV19 with TRBJ2-5, with D possibly being TRBD1 (5 bases). The CDR3 is 14 residues long. V was clipped by 3 bases and J by 4 bases, with 12 bases between them. Germline V gene sequence: CDR1 LNHDA, CDR2 SQIVND (reference sequence). CDR3 sequence: CASSMVTAGETQYF. CDR3 coding DNA: TGTGCCAGTAGTATGGTGACAGCCGGAGAGACCCAGTACTTC.

This rearrangement joins TRBV9 to TRBJ2-5; D uncertain. V shed 3 bases and J shed 2 bases, with 5 bases lying between them. The CDR3 contains 12 residues. Germline V lookup: CDR1 SGDLS, CDR2 YYNGEE. The CDR3 sequence: CASSASQETQYF. As DNA, the CDR3 is TGTGCCAGCAGCGCTTCTCAAGAGACCCAGTACTTC.

This chain uses TRBV6-6 with TRBJ2-1; D possibly corresponds to TRBD1 (5 bases). The V end was cut by 6 bases, the J end by 0 bases, with 12 bases between. This CDR3 has 15 residues. The germline gives CDR1 MNHNY, CDR2 SVGAGI (reference sequence). Here the CDR3 reads CASSPRGSSYNEQFF. The CDR3 DNA reads as TGTGCCAGCAGCCCTAGGGGTAGCTCCTACAATGAGCAGTTCTTC.

This clone has only one observation. The chain is built from TRBV27 and TRBJ2-1; no definite D call. Germline values: CDR1 MNHEY, CDR2 SMNVEV (reference sequence). The CDR3 covers 15 residues. V gave up 4 bases and J gave up 4 bases, with 14 bases separating them. The CDR3 is CASSSASEVYNEQFF. The CDR3 DNA reads TGTGCCAGCAGTTCGGCCAGTGAGGTGTACAATGAGCAGTTCTTC.

This chain links TRBV21-1 with TRBJ2-1; the table's TRBD2 call for D was not verified on the DNA. TRBV21-1 is annotated as a pseudogene. CDR3 length: 12 amino acids. In DNA form, the CDR3 reads TGTGCCAGCATTTGGCCTGCGGTAGCGAAGTTCTTC. Protein sequence: CASIWPAVAKFF.

The chain has TRBV7-6 and TRBJ1-1, with no clear D. V was trimmed by 1 base and J by 7 bases, leaving 10 bases between them. The CDR3 has 13 amino acids. Per germline, CDR1 SGHVS and CDR2 FNYEAQ. The CDR3 nucleotides are TGTGCCAGCAGCTTAGGGCGGGGAAATGAAGCTTTCTTT. Translation gives CASSLGRGNEAFF.

The V gene is TRBV27, the J gene TRBJ1-1; 7 bases fit TRBD1. J lost 2 bases, V lost 6 bases, and 15 bases had no gene match. The V gene's germline CDR1 is MNHEY and CDR2 SMNVEV (reference sequence). This CDR3 contains 17 residues. CDR3 DNA sequence: TGTGCCAGCAGCCCAGACAGGGATCGGACGGCCAACACTGAAGCTTTCTTT. This encodes CASSPDRDRTANTEAFF.

V gene TRBV7-2 combines with J gene TRBJ1-3, with D maybe TRBD1 (5 bases). CDR1 and CDR2 (germline): SGHTA, FQGNSA. V lost 3 bases and J lost 0, with 15 bases in between. The CDR3 extends over 17 amino acids. This chain's CDR3 is CASSFDSFINSGNTIYF. Here the CDR3 DNA reads TGTGCCAGCAGCTTTGACAGTTTTATTAACTCTGGAAACACCATATATTTT.

The V and J genes are TRBV29-1 and TRBJ2-2; TRBD1 is a possible D gene (6 bases). V gave up 4 bases and J gave up 1 base, with 10 bases separating them. CDR3 length: 14 amino acids. From germline, CDR1 is SQVTM and CDR2 ANQGSEA. This CDR3 reads CSVVLDRNTGELFF. CDR3 nucleotide sequence: TGCAGCGTTGTATTGGACAGGAACACCGGGGAGCTGTTTTTT.

The CDR3, as DNA: TGTGCCAGCAGCCAAACCTCACAGGGGGCGGTTAAAGGGCAGTACTTC. It specifies CASSQTSQGAVKGQYF. The chain combines TRBV27 with TRBJ2-7; 9 bases align to TRBD1. The J segment lost 9 bases and the V segment lost 6 bases, leaving 18 bases of the junction unmatched. CDR3 size: 16 residues. Germline lookup yields CDR1 MNHEY and CDR2 SMNVEV (reference sequence).

The rearrangement joins TRBV4-2 to TRBJ1-2; weak D call: TRBD1 (5 bases). The V end lost 3 bases, the J end lost 5 bases, and 22 bases lay between the germline ends. CDR1 is LGHNA and CDR2 is YNFKEQ in the germline V gene. This CDR3 region has 17 residues. The CDR3, as DNA: TGTGCCAGCAGCCAGATAAATATTGGGGGGGTGGGTTATGGCTACACCTTC. This translates into CASSQINIGGVGYGYTF.

This clone was observed a single time. The J gene is TRBJ2-3, the V gene TRBV27; 11 bases align to TRBD2. V lost 6 bases and J lost 3; bases outside the gene matches: 5. From germline, CDR1 is MNHEY and CDR2 SMNVEV (reference sequence). This CDR3 region has 15 residues. CDR3 DNA: TGTGCCAGCAGGAACCTAGCGGGGGGAACAGATACGCAGTATTTT. Its protein is CASRNLAGGTDTQYF.

The chain joins TRBV5-1 to TRBJ1-4, with 7 bases aligning to TRBD1. The V gene end was trimmed by 4 bases and the J gene end by 3 bases; junction bases not matched to a gene: 3. The CDR3 is 14 residues long. Germline V gene sequence: CDR1 SGHRS, CDR2 YFSETQ. CDR3 DNA: TGCGCCAGCAGCGGGGGACAGTCTAATGAAAAACTGTTTTTT. It codes for CASSGGQSNEKLFF. Supplemented by reference TRBV5-1 and TRBJ1-4, the full variable domain reads KAGVTQTPRYLIKTRGQQVTLSCSPISGHRSVSWYQQTPGQGLQFLFEYFSETQRNKGNFPGRFSGRQFSNSRSEMNVSTLELGDSALYLCASSGGQSNEKLFFGSGTQLSVL.

The chain combines TRBV5-6 with TRBJ2-2; maybe TRBD1 (6 bases). The germline V gene has CDR1 SGHDT and CDR2 YYEEEE. With 4 bases removed from V and 6 bases from J, the gap between germline ends came to 10 bases. CDR3 length: 13 residues. The CDR3 DNA sequence: TGTGCCAGCAGCATCAGGGGAGCCGGGGAGCTGTTTTTT. This codes for CASSIRGAGELFF.

V is TRBV6-6 and J is TRBJ1-5; D ambiguous. CDR3 length: 13 residues. V shed 4 bases and J shed 4 bases, with 8 bases lying between them. CDR1 MNHNY and CDR2 SVGAGI come from the germline V gene (reference sequence). The CDR3 DNA sequence: TGTGCCAGCAGTTCGCGAGGGAATCAGCCCCAGCATTTT. Translating gives CASSSRGNQPQHF.